This entry lists 26 T cell receptor beta chains sequenced from one sample in a study of T cells in Graves' hyperthyroidism and ophthalmopathy. Amplification yielded TCR beta CDR3 regions, with RNA transcripts as the source. HTBI primers drove first-round RT-PCR of the TCR CDR3. A single record per CDR3 protein comes from TCRdb applying MiXCR to the multiplex PCR reads. The profile covers approximately 610,000 distinct CDR3 sequences, with about 15% appearing a single time and 4% to 5.5% taken by the ten largest. Sequencing input: blood. The receptors were gathered from a middle-aged woman with Graves' ophthalmopathy.

This clonotype was seen many times. The V and J genes are TRBV11-2 and TRBJ2-4; perhaps TRBD1 as D (5 bases). CDR1 is SGHAT and CDR2 is FQNNGV in the germline V gene. This CDR3 is built from 19 residues. The ends were cut back, 0 bases at V and 0 bases at J, with 18 bases in the middle. The DNA of the CDR3 is TGTGCCAGCAGCTTAGACCCGGACACCAGTCTCTTAGCCAAAAACATTCAGTACTTC. Its protein is CASSLDPDTSLLAKNIQYF.

This rearrangement joins TRBV3-1 to TRBJ2-7; D is ambiguous. This CDR3 has 11 amino acids. Germline V gene data show CDR1 as LGHDT and CDR2 as YNNKEL (reference sequence). Trimming pared 3 bases from V and 5 bases from J, leaving 5 bases between. The CDR3 reads CASSHVHEQYF. CDR3 nucleotide sequence: TGTGCCAGCAGCCATGTCCACGAGCAGTACTTC.

This clonotype came up many times. The CDR3 loop is CASGERAYEQYF. CDR3 DNA: TGTGCCAGCGGGGAGCGGGCCTACGAGCAGTACTTC. This rearrangement joins TRBV6-2 or TRBV6-3 to TRBJ2-7, with D possibly TRBD2 on 6 matching bases. This CDR3 has 12 residues. The V gene lost 8 bases and the J gene lost 2 bases, with 10 bases spanning the gap. Per the germline V gene, CDR1 is MNHEY and CDR2 is SVGEGT.

This chain joins TRBV20-1 and TRBJ1-1; 7 bases agree with TRBD1. Germline CDR1 reads DFQATT; CDR2 reads SNEGSKA (reference sequence). This CDR3 comprises 14 residues. The J segment lost 5 bases and the V segment lost 1 base, leaving 7 bases of the junction unmatched. CDR3 sequence reads: CSARATTGTTEAFF. For the CDR3, the DNA is TGCAGTGCTAGAGCCACGACAGGGACAACTGAAGCTTTCTTT.

This clonotype was recorded a few times. The chain uses TRBV7-9 and TRBJ1-2; TRBD1 might be the D (5 bases). Germline loops: CDR1 SEHNR, CDR2 FQNEAQ (reference sequence). CDR3 length: 15 residues. Between the trimmed V and J ends, which lost 5 bases and 2 bases, there was a span of 15 bases. The CDR3 is CASSLTGGTNYGYTF. As DNA, the CDR3 is TGTGCCAGCAGCCTTACGGGGGGGACGAACTATGGCTACACCTTC.

CDR3 protein: CASSITGAYGYTF. CDR3 DNA sequence: TGTGCCAGCAGTATCACAGGTGCCTATGGCTACACCTTC. The chain combines TRBV12-3 or TRBV12-4 with TRBJ1-2; D might be TRBD1 (5 bases). The CDR3 totals 13 residues. V gave up 5 bases and J gave up 4 bases, with 11 bases separating them.

This clonotype was seen at least ten times. The V call is TRBV28, the J call TRBJ2-7; the D is unclear. There are 12 residues in the CDR3. CDR1 and CDR2 (germline): MDHEN, SYDVKM. V was trimmed by 3 bases and J by 7 bases, leaving 10 bases between them. In DNA form, the CDR3 reads TGTGCCAGCAGTTTTGGCAACCGGGAGCAGTACTTC. Amino acid sequence: CASSFGNREQYF.

This clonotype has a count of ten or more. The V and J genes are TRBV6-2 or TRBV6-3 and TRBJ1-1; 9 bases fit TRBD1. Losses at the gene ends were 3 bases for V and 0 bases for J; bases not matched to a gene: 11. From germline, CDR1 is MNHEY and CDR2 SVGEGT. The CDR3 extends over 18 amino acids. CDR3 protein: CASSYFVGQGRMNTEAFF. The CDR3 region has the DNA TGTGCCAGCAGTTATTTCGTCGGACAGGGGAGGATGAACACTGAAGCTTTCTTT.

This clonotype was recorded at least ten times. V is TRBV6-1 and J is TRBJ2-7; D could derive from TRBD1 or TRBD2 (6 bases each). Germline lookup yields CDR1 MNHNS and CDR2 SASEGT. Deletions cut 0 bases from V and 0 bases from J, with 9 bases between. The CDR3 contains 15 residues. The CDR3 spells CASSEAGGGSYEQYF. In DNA, the CDR3 is TGTGCCAGCAGTGAAGCGGGGGGCGGCTCCTACGAGCAGTACTTC.

This clonotype was counted ten times or more. The chain recombines TRBV10-3 with TRBJ2-7; D tentatively fits TRBD1 or TRBD2 (5 bases each). Germline V gene lookup returns CDR1 ENHRY and CDR2 SYGVKD. The CDR3 sequence is 15 residues long. V was cut by 0 bases and J by 6 bases, with 15 bases left in between. This chain's CDR3 is CAISESEGPVVEQYF. CDR3 sequence (DNA): TGTGCCATCAGTGAGTCAGAGGGACCCGTAGTCGAGCAGTACTTC.

This clonotype has at least ten counts. The rearrangement uses TRBV9 and TRBJ2-2, with D unclear. Trimming stripped 3 bases from V and 2 bases from J, with 5 bases between. This CDR3 has 13 amino acids. In germline, CDR1 is SGDLS, CDR2 YYNGEE. In DNA, the CDR3 is TGTGCCAGCAGCGGCCTCAACACCGGGGAGCTGTTTTTT. This translates into CASSGLNTGELFF.

This clonotype has ten or more counts. The J gene is TRBJ2-7, the V gene TRBV28; 7 nucleotides match TRBD1. This CDR3 comprises 15 residues. V dropped 5 bases and J dropped 0; count of bases not matched to a gene: 7. Per the germline V gene, CDR1 is MDHEN and CDR2 is SYDVKM. CDR3 nucleotide sequence: TGTGCCAGCAGTCCCGGGACAGCCAACTCCTACGAGCAGTACTTC. Translating gives CASSPGTANSYEQYF.

This clonotype was counted at least ten times. V gene TRBV12-3 or TRBV12-4 combines with J gene TRBJ1-5; TRBD1 might be the D (6 bases). This CDR3 is built from 13 residues. V shed 4 bases and J shed 7 bases, with 11 bases lying between them. The CDR3 loop is CASSYREEQPQHF. Here the CDR3 DNA reads TGTGCCAGCAGTTACAGGGAGGAGCAGCCCCAGCATTTT.

This clonotype was found many times. The chain is built from TRBV6-5 and TRBJ1-2; the D gene is possibly TRBD1 (6 bases). CDR3 length equals 15 residues. Germline lookup yields CDR1 MNHEY and CDR2 SVGAGI. The V gene lost 7 bases and the J gene lost 2 bases, with 17 bases spanning the gap. As DNA, the CDR3 is TGTGCCAGCAAGGCAGGGGCTCAGATGAACTATGGCTACACCTTC. As protein: CASKAGAQMNYGYTF.

This clonotype was found many times. This chain connects TRBV19 to TRBJ1-5, with 12 positions matching TRBD1. This CDR3 spans 17 amino acids. V dropped 3 bases and J dropped 6; count of bases not matched to a gene: 9. CDR1 and CDR2 (germline): LNHDA, SQIVND (reference sequence). The CDR3 sequence is CASSIEIGTGGFQPQHF. The CDR3 coding sequence is TGTGCCAGTAGTATTGAGATTGGGACAGGGGGCTTTCAGCCCCAGCATTTT. The full variable domain, in which reference TRBV19 and TRBJ1-5 provide the parts outside the CDR3, is DGGITQSPKYLFRKEGQNVTLSCEQNLNHDAMYWYRQDPGQGLRLIYYSQIVNDFQKGDIAEGYSVSREKKESFPLTVTSAQKNPTAFYLCASSIEIGTGGFQPQHFGDGTRLSIL.

In its sample, this clonotype was seen a few times. The CDR3 protein is CSARAPGNTEAFF. DNA of the CDR3: TGCAGTGCCCGCGCCCCGGGGAACACTGAAGCTTTCTTT. The chain uses TRBV20-1 and TRBJ1-1, with no clear D. Per germline, CDR1 DFQATT and CDR2 SNEGSKA (reference sequence). V shed 6 bases and J shed 1 base, with 12 bases lying between them. The CDR3 spans 13 residues.

This clonotype came up many times. This chain connects TRBV24-1 to TRBJ2-5, with D uncertain. V was clipped by 4 bases and J by 5 bases, with 13 bases between them. The V gene's germline CDR1 is KGHDR and CDR2 SFDVKD. This CDR3 spans 14 amino acids. The CDR3 spells CATSDSAGVETQYF. Here the CDR3 DNA reads TGTGCCACCAGTGACTCTGCAGGTGTGGAGACCCAGTACTTC.

The rearrangement uses TRBV24-1 and TRBJ1-2; D remains unclear. Per germline, CDR1 KGHDR and CDR2 SFDVKD. The V end was cut by 6 bases, the J end by 1 base, with 11 bases between. The CDR3 runs 14 residues. CDR3 bases: TGTGCCACCAGTTTGGGCGCTCTTAACTATGGCTACACCTTC. Translated, it gives CATSLGALNYGYTF.

V gene TRBV11-2 combines with J gene TRBJ2-5; 10 bases agree with TRBD2. The ends lost 5 bases at V and 5 bases at J; junction bases unmatched: 14. The germline gives CDR1 SGHAT, CDR2 FQNNGV. The CDR3 length is 17 residues. For the CDR3, the DNA is TGTGCCAGCAGCAAAGAACTAGCGGGACTAGGTCTGGAGACCCAGTACTTC. Translation: CASSKELAGLGLETQYF.

There are a few counts of this clonotype. The V and J genes are TRBV6-1 and TRBJ2-5; TRBD1 agrees at 9 bases. CDR3 size: 14 residues. V lost 11 bases to trimming and J lost 5 bases; unmatched junction nucleotides: 12. Germline values: CDR1 MNHNS, CDR2 SASEGT. CDR3 protein: CAVSLGQGGETQYF. The CDR3 DNA reads as TGTGCCGTATCCCTGGGACAGGGAGGCGAGACCCAGTACTTC.

This clonotype was counted only a few times. The chain recombines TRBV6-1 with TRBJ1-5; 8 bases fit TRBD1. This CDR3 comprises 13 residues. V was pared by 10 bases and J by 4 bases, with 6 bases of the junction left unmatched. Germline V gene lookup returns CDR1 MNHNS and CDR2 SASEGT. CDR3 amino acids: CATRTGQNQPQHF. The CDR3 nucleotides read TGTGCCACCAGGACAGGGCAAAATCAGCCCCAGCATTTT.

This clonotype was detected a few times. This chain connects TRBV10-3 to TRBJ2-5; maybe TRBD2 (6 bases). Trimming took off 4 bases at V and 2 bases at J, with 11 bases between the two ends. CDR1 ENHRY and CDR2 SYGVKD come from the germline V gene. This CDR3 region has 14 residues. CDR3 region: CAISALAFQETQYF. The CDR3 region has the DNA TGTGCCATCAGTGCGCTAGCGTTTCAAGAGACCCAGTACTTC.

Ten or more counts support this clonotype. This sequence joins TRBV6-2 or TRBV6-3 and TRBJ2-7, with 9 bases identical to TRBD1. The CDR3 loop spans 15 amino acids. Per germline, CDR1 MNHEY and CDR2 SVGEGT. The trim removed 4 bases at V and 3 bases at J, leaving 7 bases unmatched. CDR3 in DNA: TGTGCCAGCAGTTTACGGACAGGGGAGGGCTACGAGCAGTACTTC. It yields the protein CASSLRTGEGYEQYF.

This clonotype came up many times. The chain has TRBV6-1 and TRBJ1-1, with 11 bases lining up with TRBD1. Germline values: CDR1 MNHNS, CDR2 SASEGT. The V segment lost 7 bases and the J segment 7 bases; nucleotides outside the gene matches: 8. This CDR3 is 14 amino acids long. Here the CDR3 DNA reads TGTGCCAGCACTCAGGACAGGGGGCAAGATGAAGCTTTCTTT. It is translated as CASTQDRGQDEAFF.

This clonotype occurred many times. The J gene is TRBJ1-2, the V gene TRBV27; D gene uncertain. The CDR3 covers 12 residues. CDR1 MNHEY and CDR2 SMNVEV come from the germline V gene (reference sequence). With 7 bases removed from V and 7 bases from J, the gap between germline ends came to 13 bases. The CDR3 sequence is CASTGFGGGYTF. DNA of the CDR3: TGTGCCAGCACTGGGTTTGGCGGTGGCTACACCTTC.

This clonotype was seen ten or more times. At one end, the junction sequence differs from germline, possibly due to a read error. The chain combines TRBV5-1 with TRBJ1-1; D may be TRBD1 (6 bases). The length of the CDR3 is 14 residues. CDR1 SGHRS and CDR2 YFSETQ come from the germline V gene. The CDR3 bases are TGCGCCGGCAGGGCGACAGGAAGGGACACTGAAGCTTTCTTT. The encoded protein is CAGRATGRDTEAFF.